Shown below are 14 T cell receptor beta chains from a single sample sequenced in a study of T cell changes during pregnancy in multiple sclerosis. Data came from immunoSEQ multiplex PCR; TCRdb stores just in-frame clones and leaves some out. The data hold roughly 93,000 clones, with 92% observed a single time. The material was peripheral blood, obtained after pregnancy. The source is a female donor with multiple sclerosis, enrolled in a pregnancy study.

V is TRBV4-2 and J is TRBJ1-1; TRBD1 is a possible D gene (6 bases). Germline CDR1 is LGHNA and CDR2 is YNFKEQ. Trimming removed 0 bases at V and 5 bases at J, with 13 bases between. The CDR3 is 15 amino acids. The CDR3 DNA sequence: TGTGCCAGCAGCCAAGATACAGGGAGAGTAACTGAAGCTTTCTTT. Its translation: CASSQDTGRVTEAFF.

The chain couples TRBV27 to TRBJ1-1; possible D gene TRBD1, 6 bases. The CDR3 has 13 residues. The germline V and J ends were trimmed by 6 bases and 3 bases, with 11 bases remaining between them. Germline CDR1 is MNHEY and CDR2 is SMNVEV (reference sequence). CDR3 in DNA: TGTGCCAGCAGCATCAACAGGGACACTGAAGCTTTCTTT. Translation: CASSINRDTEAFF.

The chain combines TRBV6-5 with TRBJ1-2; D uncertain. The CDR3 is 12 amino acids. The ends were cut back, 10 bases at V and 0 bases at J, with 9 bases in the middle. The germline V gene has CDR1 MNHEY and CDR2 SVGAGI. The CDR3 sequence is CATREPNYGYTF. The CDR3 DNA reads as TGTGCCACCCGGGAGCCTAACTATGGCTACACCTTC.

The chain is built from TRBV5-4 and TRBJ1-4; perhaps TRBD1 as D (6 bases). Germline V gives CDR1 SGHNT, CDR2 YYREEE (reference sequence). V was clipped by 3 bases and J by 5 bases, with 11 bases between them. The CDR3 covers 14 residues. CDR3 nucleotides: TGTGCCAGCAGCTACAGGGAACCAAATGAAAAACTGTTTTTT. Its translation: CASSYREPNEKLFF.

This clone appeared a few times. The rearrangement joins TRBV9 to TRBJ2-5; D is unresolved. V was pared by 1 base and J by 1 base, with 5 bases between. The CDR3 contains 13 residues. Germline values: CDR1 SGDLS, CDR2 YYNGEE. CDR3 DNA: TGTGCCAGCAGCGTAAACTTCCAAGAGACCCAGTACTTC. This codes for CASSVNFQETQYF.

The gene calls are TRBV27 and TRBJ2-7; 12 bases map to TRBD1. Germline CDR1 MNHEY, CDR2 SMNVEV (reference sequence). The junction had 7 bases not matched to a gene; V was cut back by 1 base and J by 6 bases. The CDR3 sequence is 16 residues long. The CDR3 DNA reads TGTGCCAGCAGTTTATTTCCGGGACAGGGGGCGACCGAGCAGTACTTC. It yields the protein CASSLFPGQGATEQYF.

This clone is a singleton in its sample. CDR3 sequence: CSVVWGGGLTDTQYF. The CDR3 nucleotides read TGCAGCGTTGTTTGGGGCGGGGGACTGACAGATACGCAGTATTTT. The chain uses TRBV29-1 and TRBJ2-3, with 7 bases lining up with TRBD2. The germline gives CDR1 SQVTM, CDR2 ANQGSEA. CDR3 length equals 15 residues. The V segment lost 4 bases and the J segment 3 bases; nucleotides outside the gene matches: 10.

The CDR3 DNA follows: TGCGCCAGCAGTGAAAGAGGGGGCGGTGGCTACACCTTC. Protein product: CASSERGGGGYTF. The chain employs TRBV10-2 and TRBJ1-2; 7 positions match TRBD1. CDR3 length equals 13 residues. CDR1 and CDR2 (germline): WSHSY, SAAADI. The trim removed 3 bases at V and 7 bases at J, leaving 5 bases unmatched.

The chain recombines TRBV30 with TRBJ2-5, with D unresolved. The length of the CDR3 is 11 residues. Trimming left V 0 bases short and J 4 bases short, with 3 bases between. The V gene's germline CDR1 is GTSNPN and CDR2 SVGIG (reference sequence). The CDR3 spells CAWSVRETQYF. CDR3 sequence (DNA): TGTGCCTGGAGTGTGCGAGAGACCCAGTACTTC.

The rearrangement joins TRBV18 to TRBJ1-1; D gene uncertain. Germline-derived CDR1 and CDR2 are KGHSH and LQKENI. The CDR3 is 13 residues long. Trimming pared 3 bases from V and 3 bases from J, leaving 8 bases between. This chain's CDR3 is CASSPLEDTEAFF. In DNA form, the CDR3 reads TGTGCCAGCTCACCCCTCGAGGACACTGAAGCTTTCTTT.

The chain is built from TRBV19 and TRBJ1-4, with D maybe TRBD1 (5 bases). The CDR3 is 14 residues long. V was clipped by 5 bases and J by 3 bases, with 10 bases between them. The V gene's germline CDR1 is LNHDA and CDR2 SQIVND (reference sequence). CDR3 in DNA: TGTGCCAGTAGTGTCGTAGGGGCTAATGAAAAACTGTTTTTT. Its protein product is CASSVVGANEKLFF.

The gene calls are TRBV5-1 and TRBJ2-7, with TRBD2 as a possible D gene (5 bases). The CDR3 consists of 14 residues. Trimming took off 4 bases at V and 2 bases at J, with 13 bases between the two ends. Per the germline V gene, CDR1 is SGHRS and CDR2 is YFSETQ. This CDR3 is CASSTRTLPYEQYF. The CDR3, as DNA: TGCGCCAGCAGCACGCGGACTCTTCCCTACGAGCAGTACTTC.

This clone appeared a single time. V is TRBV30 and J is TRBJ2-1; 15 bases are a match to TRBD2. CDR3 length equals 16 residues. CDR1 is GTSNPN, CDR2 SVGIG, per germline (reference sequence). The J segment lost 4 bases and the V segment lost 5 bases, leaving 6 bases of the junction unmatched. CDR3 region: CAWSGTSGGMYNEQFF. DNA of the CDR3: TGTGCCTGGTCCGGGACTAGCGGGGGGATGTACAATGAGCAGTTCTTC.

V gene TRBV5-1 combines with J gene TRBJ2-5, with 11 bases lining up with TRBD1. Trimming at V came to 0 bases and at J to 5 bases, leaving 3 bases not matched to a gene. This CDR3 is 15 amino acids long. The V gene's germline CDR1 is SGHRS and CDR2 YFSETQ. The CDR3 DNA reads TGCGCCAGCAGCTTGGCGGGACAGGGGGGTGAGACCCAGTACTTC. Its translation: CASSLAGQGGETQYF.